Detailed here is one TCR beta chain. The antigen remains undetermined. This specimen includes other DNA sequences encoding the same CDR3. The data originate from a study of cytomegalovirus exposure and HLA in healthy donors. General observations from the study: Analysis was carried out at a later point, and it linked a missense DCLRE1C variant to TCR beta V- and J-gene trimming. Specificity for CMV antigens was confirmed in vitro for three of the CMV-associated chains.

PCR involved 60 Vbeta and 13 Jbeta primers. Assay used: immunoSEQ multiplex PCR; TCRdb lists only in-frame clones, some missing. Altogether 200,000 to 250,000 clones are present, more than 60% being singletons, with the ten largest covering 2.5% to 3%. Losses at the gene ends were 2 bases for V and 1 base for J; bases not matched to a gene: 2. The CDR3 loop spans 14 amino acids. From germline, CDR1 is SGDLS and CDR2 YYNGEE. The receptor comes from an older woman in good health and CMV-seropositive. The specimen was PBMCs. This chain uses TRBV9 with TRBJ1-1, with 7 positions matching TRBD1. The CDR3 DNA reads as TGTGCCAGCAGCGTCACAGGGGCGAACACTGAAGCTTTCTTT. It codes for CASSVTGANTEAFF. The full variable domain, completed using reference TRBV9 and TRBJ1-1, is DSGVTQTPKHLITATGQRVTLRCSPRSGDLSVYWYQQSLDQGLQFLIQYYNGEERAKGNILERFSAQQFPDLHSELNLSSLELGDSALYFCASSVTGANTEAFFGQGTRLTVV.